What follows describes a single T cell receptor (beta chain). The sample originates from a study of blood T cell repertoires in COVID-19. Study summary: Sites across the United States, Italy and Spain contributed samples from acute and convalescent COVID-19.

Seattle enrolled patients during active infection and tracked them longitudinally. Germline CDR1 and CDR2: LNHNV and YYDKDF (reference sequence). The length of the CDR3 is 14 residues. Trimming took off 0 bases at V and 2 bases at J, with 8 bases between the two ends. Original analysis: Reference gene primer amplification yielded estimated nucleated cell counts. Generated by immunoSEQ multiplex PCR, the TCRdb table keeps only in-frame clones and is missing some. V, J and clone size were drawn from that table, and D and trimming were deduced from the DNA. The repertoire has 250,000 to 350,000 clones, about 81% of them found once; the top ten carry around 1.6%.

The chain couples TRBV15 to TRBJ2-7; D not certain. Material: peripheral blood. The receptor was derived from a human donor with COVID-19, enrolled during active disease. The donor label of this sample is uncertain. CDR3 amino acids: CATSREAIAYEQYF. The DNA of the CDR3 is TGTGCCACCAGCAGAGAGGCCATCGCCTACGAGCAGTACTTC.